The T cell receptor (beta chain) under discussion was sequenced for a study of OX40 agonist ivuxolimab in advanced cancers. The overall study: People in dose escalation had one of these cancers: hepatocellular carcinoma, melanoma, renal cell or head and neck cancer. Study observations and caveats: By week 6 at 0.1 to 3.0 mg/kg, blood CD4+ and CD8+ T cells had expanded clonally. Expanded clones were, on average, more numerous in CD8+ T cells than in CD4+.

The assay was immunoSEQ multiplex PCR, and TCRdb's table has in-frame clones only and misses some. The sample carries about 100,000 clones, roughly four fifths recorded once. About this clone itself: What it binds is unknown.

V was clipped by 4 bases and J by 0 bases, with 6 bases between them. Germline CDR1 LGHNA, CDR2 YNFKEQ. CDR3 length equals 14 residues. Sequenced here: CD4+ or CD8+ T cells sorted from blood, sampled in a trial of the OX40 agonist ivuxolimab. The sequence was collected from an adult with an advanced solid tumor such as melanoma, head and neck, liver or kidney cancer. This rearrangement joins TRBV4-2 to TRBJ2-2; D uncertain. CDR3 residues: CASSPTPNTGELFF. The CDR3 DNA is TGTGCCAGCAGCCCCACCCCGAACACCGGGGAGCTGTTTTTT.